This T cell receptor (beta chain) was recovered during a study of T cells in Graves' hyperthyroidism and ophthalmopathy. This clonotype has a count of ten or more. There were TCR beta CDR3 regions amplified from RNA transcripts. The HTBI primer set drove a first-round RT-PCR of the TCR CDR3. TCRdb processed the multiplex PCR reads anew with MiXCR; each CDR3 protein has one entry. This sample yields about 560,000 distinct CDR3 sequences, of which over 15% are seen a single time; about 17% belongs to the top ten. Germline V gene data show CDR1 as MDHEN and CDR2 as SYDVKM. The CDR3 is made up of 11 amino acids. Trimming at V came to 5 bases and at J to 13 bases, leaving 4 bases not matched to a gene.

The receptor was derived from a young woman with Graves' hyperthyroidism. The chain carries TRBV28 and TRBJ1-1; 10 nucleotides line up with TRBD1. Sequenced sample: blood. The CDR3 nucleotides are TGTGCCAGCAGTAGCCGGGACAGGGGTTTCTTT. Translating gives CASSSRDRGFF.